The 2 T cell receptor beta chains given below trace back to one sample, sequenced in a study of Ad26.COV2.S vaccination and SARS-CoV-2 variants. Treatment reported: roughly 18 received Ad26.COV2.S at low or high dose, single or two shots; five or six received placebo; per-sample allocation not given. It was on day 63 after the first vaccine or placebo injection that samples were taken. This table comes from immunoSEQ multiplex PCR, and its TCRdb copy is limited to in-frame clones, with some not included. The sample lists roughly 400,000 clones; around 93% were seen once. Source: peripheral blood, taken in a trial of Ad26.COV2.S vaccine versus placebo. These receptors were collected from a person aged 18-65 years who received the Ad26.COV2.S COVID-19 vaccine or a placebo.

This chain connects TRBV7-9 to TRBJ1-2, with D tentatively TRBD1 (6 bases). This CDR3 is 14 amino acids long. In germline, CDR1 is SEHNR, CDR2 FQNEAQ (reference sequence). The V end was cut by 0 bases, the J end by 4 bases, with 9 bases between. Written as DNA, the CDR3 is TGTGCCAGCAGCTTAGCCACAGGGTCCTATGGCTACACCTTC. Translation: CASSLATGSYGYTF.

V gene TRBV5-6 combines with J gene TRBJ1-2, with no clear D. V was cut by 2 bases and J by 2 bases, with 16 bases left in between. Germline loops: CDR1 SGHDT, CDR2 YYEEEE. This CDR3 spans 16 amino acids. CDR3 loop: CASSLSSPGFNYGYTF. The CDR3 DNA reads TGTGCCAGCAGCTTAAGCTCCCCGGGATTCAACTATGGCTACACCTTC.